The 15 T cell receptor beta chains in this list originate from one sample, sequenced in a study of cytomegalovirus exposure and HLA in healthy donors. PCR was performed using 60 Vbeta and 13 Jbeta primers. Using immunoSEQ multiplex PCR, the repertoire was profiled, and TCRdb retains in-frame clones only, with some absent. The repertoire holds under 150,000 clones, with 70% to 85% as singletons. Specimen: PBMCs. The receptors originated from a boy between 2 and 10 years old in good health and CMV-seronegative.

The rearrangement links TRBV7-6 to TRBJ2-1, with TRBD2 identical over 8 bases. Germline CDR1 is SGHVS and CDR2 is FNYEAQ. The CDR3 has 19 amino acids. The V gene end was trimmed by 2 bases and the J gene end by 4 bases; junction bases not matched to a gene: 16. The CDR3 loop reads CASSLTPPSNSGGYNEQFF. The CDR3 bases are TGTGCCAGCAGCTTAACCCCCCCATCTAACAGCGGGGGATACAATGAGCAGTTCTTC.

The chain links TRBV19 to TRBJ1-2; D is unclear. This CDR3 comprises 15 residues. Germline V lookup: CDR1 LNHDA, CDR2 SQIVND (reference sequence). Trimming removed 8 bases at V and 8 bases at J, with 24 bases between. The CDR3 coding sequence is TGTGCCAGTCAACCGGAGAGAGTTTTTGGTAGGGGCTACACCTTC. Translated: CASQPERVFGRGYTF.

The chain couples TRBV7-9 to TRBJ2-2; 8 bases agree with TRBD2. The CDR3 length is 17 residues. Germline V gene data show CDR1 as SEHNR and CDR2 as FQNEAQ (reference sequence). V dropped 4 bases and J dropped 7; count of bases not matched to a gene: 14. CDR3 region: CASSSPAGSGIVGELFF. As DNA, the CDR3 is TGTGCCAGCAGCTCCCCAGCAGGTAGCGGGATAGTCGGGGAGCTGTTTTTT.

This chain uses TRBV7-9 with TRBJ2-1, with 7 positions matching TRBD1. The germline V gene encodes CDR1 SEHNR and CDR2 FQNEAQ (reference sequence). This CDR3 contains 16 residues. The V and J ends lost 3 bases and 7 bases, in that order; junction bases with no gene match: 12. This CDR3 is CASSFSRQGSYNEQFF. CDR3 DNA: TGTGCCAGCAGCTTTTCACGACAGGGCTCTTATAATGAGCAGTTCTTC.

The J gene is TRBJ1-2, the V gene TRBV9; D may be TRBD1 (6 bases). The V gene's germline CDR1 is SGDLS and CDR2 YYNGEE. V was trimmed by 6 bases and J by 8 bases, leaving 20 bases between them. The length of the CDR3 is 14 residues. For the CDR3, the DNA is TGTGCCAGCACGTCAGGGGACCCGGTATGGGGCTACACCTTC. Protein product: CASTSGDPVWGYTF.

V usage is TRBV7-8 and J usage is TRBJ2-5; weak D call: TRBD1 (5 bases). CDR1 SGHVS and CDR2 FQNEAQ come from the germline V gene. Between the trimmed V and J ends, which lost 5 bases and 7 bases, there was a span of 17 bases. This CDR3 is built from 14 residues. The CDR3 DNA sequence: TGTGCCAGCAGCCCAAGCACAGGTATCAGGACCCAGTACTTC. Protein sequence: CASSPSTGIRTQYF.

This clone has only one observation. CDR3 DNA: TGTGCCAGCAGCTTGGGGATCGCGGGGGCAGGCGCGGATAATTCACCCCTCCACTTT. It codes for CASSLGIAGAGADNSPLHF. This chain connects TRBV5-6 to TRBJ1-6; possible D gene TRBD1, 6 bases. This CDR3 spans 19 amino acids. V was cut by 0 bases and J by 5 bases, with 21 bases left in between. Germline V gene lookup returns CDR1 SGHDT and CDR2 YYEEEE.

The V and J genes are TRBV7-8 and TRBJ1-5, with TRBD1 identical over 8 bases. The CDR3 has 17 amino acids. Germline CDR1 SGHVS, CDR2 FQNEAQ. Trimming at V came to 1 base and at J to 4 bases, leaving 9 bases not matched to a gene. The DNA for the CDR3 is TGTGCCAGCAGCTTAGATTTTATGGGACAGGTGAATCAGCCCCAGCATTTT. Translation gives CASSLDFMGQVNQPQHF.

This rearrangement joins TRBV6-5 to TRBJ1-1; 9 bases align to TRBD1. V shed 7 bases and J 11 bases; nucleotides not matched to a gene: 14. CDR3 length equals 14 residues. The V gene's germline CDR1 is MNHEY and CDR2 SVGAGI. CDR3 sequence reads: CASIPGQGLGRAFF. The CDR3 coding sequence is TGTGCCAGCATCCCCGGACAGGGGTTAGGTAGGGCTTTCTTT.

V usage is TRBV5-1 and J usage is TRBJ2-2; TRBD2 aligns across 7 bases. Per germline, CDR1 SGHRS and CDR2 YFSETQ. The CDR3 covers 14 residues. The ends lost 4 bases at V and 4 bases at J; junction bases unmatched: 4. CDR3 loop: CASSPGGATGELFF. The DNA of the CDR3 is TGCGCCAGCAGCCCGGGGGGAGCCACCGGGGAGCTGTTTTTT.

J is TRBJ2-5 and V is TRBV7-9; 10 bases fit TRBD2. CDR3 length equals 13 residues. The germline CDR1 and CDR2 sequences are SEHNR and FQNEAQ (reference sequence). The V and J ends lost 5 bases and 5 bases, in that order; junction bases with no gene match: 2. The chain's CDR3 is CASSTTSGETQYF. CDR3 DNA sequence: TGTGCCAGCAGCACGACTAGCGGGGAGACCCAGTACTTC.

The CDR3 sequence is CASRKSGTSYNEQFF. The CDR3 nucleotides are TGTGCCAGCAGAAAAAGCGGGACCTCCTACAATGAGCAGTTCTTC. V usage is TRBV11-2 and J usage is TRBJ2-1, with TRBD2 matching over 7 bases. V shed 6 bases and J 0 bases; nucleotides not matched to a gene: 5. Germline-derived CDR1 and CDR2 are SGHAT and FQNNGV. This CDR3 is 15 amino acids long.

The chain carries TRBV7-9 and TRBJ2-4; 7 nucleotides agree with TRBD2. The germline gives CDR1 SEHNR, CDR2 FQNEAQ (reference sequence). V gave up 1 base and J gave up 1 base; unmatched junction bases: 1. This CDR3 region has 15 residues. The CDR3 protein is CASSLGEGAKNIQYF. The DNA of the CDR3 is TGTGCCAGCAGCTTAGGGGAGGGGGCCAAAAACATTCAGTACTTC.

This chain links TRBV6-5 with TRBJ2-1; D gene unclear. Germline V gene sequence: CDR1 MNHEY, CDR2 SVGAGI. The CDR3 sequence is 11 residues long. The V end was cut by 8 bases, the J end by 0 bases, with 2 bases between. The CDR3 protein is CASYSYNEQFF. The CDR3 coding sequence is TGTGCCAGCTACTCCTACAATGAGCAGTTCTTC.

This chain links TRBV7-3 with TRBJ2-1; 12 bases are shared with TRBD2. Germline V lookup: CDR1 SGHTA, CDR2 FQGTGA. V gave up 1 base and J gave up 4 bases; unmatched junction bases: 2. The CDR3 totals 16 residues. CDR3 residues: CASSLRLAGVYNEQFF. The CDR3 DNA is TGTGCCAGCAGCTTAAGACTAGCGGGAGTGTACAATGAGCAGTTCTTC.